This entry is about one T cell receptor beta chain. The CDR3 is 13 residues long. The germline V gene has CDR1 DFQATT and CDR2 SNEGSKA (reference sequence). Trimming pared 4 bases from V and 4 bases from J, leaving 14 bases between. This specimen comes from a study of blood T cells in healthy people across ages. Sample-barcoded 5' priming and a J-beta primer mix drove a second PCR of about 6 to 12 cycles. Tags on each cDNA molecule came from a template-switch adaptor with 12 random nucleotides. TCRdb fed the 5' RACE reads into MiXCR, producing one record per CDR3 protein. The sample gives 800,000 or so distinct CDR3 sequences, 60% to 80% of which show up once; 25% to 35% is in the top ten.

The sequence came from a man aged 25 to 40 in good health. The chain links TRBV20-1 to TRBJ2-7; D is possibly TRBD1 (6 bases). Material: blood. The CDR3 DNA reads TGCAGTGCTATAGGACAGAGTCGGTACGAGCAGTACTTC. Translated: CSAIGQSRYEQYF.